This T cell receptor (beta chain) was identified during a study of blood T cell dynamics during melanoma immunotherapy. Only in-frame clones appear in the TCRdb table, and some are missing; sequencing was by immunoSEQ multiplex PCR. The sample includes 5,500 to 7,500 clones, approximately 84% of them seen just once. Time point meaning: week 3, after first cycle of checkpoint inhibitor. CDR3 length: 13 amino acids. CDR1 is SEHNR and CDR2 is FQNEAQ in the germline V gene (reference sequence). The junction had 7 bases not matched to a gene; V was cut back by 11 bases and J by 2 bases. The chain joins TRBV7-9 to TRBJ2-3; TRBD2 matches at 7 bases. The sample consisted of blood, taken from a patient treated with checkpoint blockade. The origin of this receptor is a human donor with melanoma. Some clones in this sample may be carry-over from other donors' samples. The CDR3 sequence: CAGKRDLTDTQYF. The CDR3 bases are TGTGCCGGTAAGCGGGATCTCACAGATACGCAGTATTTT.